This T cell receptor beta chain was sequenced during a study of Graves' ophthalmopathy and Graves' hyperthyroidism. Study results and limitations: Ophthalmopathy progression was predicted by the model at around 70% sensitivity and less than 75% specificity.

From RNA, the CDR3 regions of TCR beta chains were amplified and sequenced. Following a first-round RT-PCR that used HTBI primers, a second-round multiplex PCR was carried out. TCRdb called the multiplex PCR reads again in MiXCR, with one record for every CDR3 protein. Here the sample spans around 470,000 distinct CDR3 sequences, about an eighth being singletons. With V trimmed by 5 bases and J by 2 bases, 9 bases remained unmatched. The CDR3 has 18 amino acids. This clonotype was counted many times. The antigen is undetermined. This clonotype was obtained from a woman in her twenties or thirties with Graves' ophthalmopathy. Sample: blood. V and J are TRBV12-3 or TRBV12-4 and TRBJ2-2; 12 positions agree with TRBD2. The CDR3 sequence is CASSPRLAGAHNTGELFF. For the CDR3, the DNA is TGTGCCAGCAGTCCGCGACTAGCGGGGGCACATAACACCGGGGAGCTGTTTTTT.